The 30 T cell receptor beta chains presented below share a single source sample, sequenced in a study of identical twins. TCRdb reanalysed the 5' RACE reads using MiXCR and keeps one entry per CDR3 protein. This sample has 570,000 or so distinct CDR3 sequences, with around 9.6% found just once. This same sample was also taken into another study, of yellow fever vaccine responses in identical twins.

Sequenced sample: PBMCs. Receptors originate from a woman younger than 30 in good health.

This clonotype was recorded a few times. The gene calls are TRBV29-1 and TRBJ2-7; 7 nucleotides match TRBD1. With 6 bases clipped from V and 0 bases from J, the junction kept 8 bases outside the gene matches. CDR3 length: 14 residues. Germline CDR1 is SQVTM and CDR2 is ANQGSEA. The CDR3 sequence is CSVHLRGISYEQYF. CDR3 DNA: TGCAGCGTCCACCTCAGGGGGATCTCCTACGAGCAGTACTTC.

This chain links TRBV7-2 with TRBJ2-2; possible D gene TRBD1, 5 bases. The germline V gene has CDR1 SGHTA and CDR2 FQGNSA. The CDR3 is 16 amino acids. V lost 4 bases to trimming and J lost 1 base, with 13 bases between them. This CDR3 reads CASSSIPQGNTGELFF. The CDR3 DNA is TGTGCCAGCAGCTCCATACCCCAGGGGAACACCGGGGAGCTGTTTTTT.

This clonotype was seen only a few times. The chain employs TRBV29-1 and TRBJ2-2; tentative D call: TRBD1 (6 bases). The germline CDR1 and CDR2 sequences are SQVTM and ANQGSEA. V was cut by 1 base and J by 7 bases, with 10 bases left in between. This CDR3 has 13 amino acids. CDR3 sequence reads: CSVEVTGRGELFF. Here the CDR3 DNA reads TGCAGCGTTGAAGTAACAGGGCGCGGGGAGCTGTTTTTT.

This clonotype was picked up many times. CDR3 bases: TGCGCCAGCAGCCAAGATAGAACTAGCGGGCCCACAGATACGCAGTATTTT. As protein: CASSQDRTSGPTDTQYF. The V gene is TRBV4-1, the J gene TRBJ2-3, with 9 nucleotides matching TRBD2. Germline V lookup: CDR1 MGHRA, CDR2 YSYEKL. This CDR3 has 17 amino acids. V lost 0 bases to trimming and J lost 2 bases; unmatched junction nucleotides: 6.

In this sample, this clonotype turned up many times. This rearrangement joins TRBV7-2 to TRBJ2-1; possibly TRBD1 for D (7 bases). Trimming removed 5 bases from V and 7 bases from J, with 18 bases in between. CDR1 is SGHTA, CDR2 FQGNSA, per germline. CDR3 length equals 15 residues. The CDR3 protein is CASSRRTGAGNEQFF. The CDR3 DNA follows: TGTGCCAGCAGCCGTAGGACAGGTGCGGGAAATGAGCAGTTCTTC.

CDR3 loop: CSASVTRGRSVGEQFF. The DNA of the CDR3 is TGCAGTGCTAGCGTGACGAGGGGGCGATCCGTCGGTGAGCAGTTCTTC. The V and J genes are TRBV20-1 and TRBJ2-1; 7 bases align to TRBD1. Per the germline V gene, CDR1 is DFQATT and CDR2 is SNEGSKA (reference sequence). The CDR3 extends over 16 amino acids. Trimming removed 3 bases from V and 9 bases from J; junction bases left unmatched: 17.

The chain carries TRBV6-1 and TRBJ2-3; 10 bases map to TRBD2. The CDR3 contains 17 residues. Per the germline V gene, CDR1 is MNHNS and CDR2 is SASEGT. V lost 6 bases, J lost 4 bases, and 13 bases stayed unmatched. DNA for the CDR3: TGTGCCAGCAGCCACCTTACTAGCGGGGAAATTTCAGATACGCAGTATTTT. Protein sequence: CASSHLTSGEISDTQYF.

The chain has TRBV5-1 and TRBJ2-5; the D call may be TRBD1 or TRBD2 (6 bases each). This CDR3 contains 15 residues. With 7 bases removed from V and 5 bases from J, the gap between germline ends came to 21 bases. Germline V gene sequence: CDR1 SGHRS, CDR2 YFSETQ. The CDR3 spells CASSKGDGGRETQYF. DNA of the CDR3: TGCGCCAGCTCCAAAGGCGACGGGGGCCGGGAGACCCAGTACTTC.

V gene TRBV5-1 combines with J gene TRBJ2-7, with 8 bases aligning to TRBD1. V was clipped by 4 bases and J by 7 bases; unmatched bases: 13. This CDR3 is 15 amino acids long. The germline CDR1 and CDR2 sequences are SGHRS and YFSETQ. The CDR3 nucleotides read TGCGCCAGCAGCCGGGGGACAGGCCTCCCCTTGGAGCAGTACTTC. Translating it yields CASSRGTGLPLEQYF.

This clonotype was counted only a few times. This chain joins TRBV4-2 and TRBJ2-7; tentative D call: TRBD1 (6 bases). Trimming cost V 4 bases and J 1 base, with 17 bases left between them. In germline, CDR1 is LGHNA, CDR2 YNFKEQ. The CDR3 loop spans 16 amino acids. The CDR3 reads CASSPEFGQGSYEQYF. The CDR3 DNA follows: TGTGCCAGCAGCCCCGAATTCGGGCAGGGGTCCTACGAGCAGTACTTC.

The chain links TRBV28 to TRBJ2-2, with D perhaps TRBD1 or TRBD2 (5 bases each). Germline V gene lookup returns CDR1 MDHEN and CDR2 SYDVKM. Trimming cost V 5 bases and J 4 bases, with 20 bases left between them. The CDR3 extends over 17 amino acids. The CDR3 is CASSPRSGRASTGELFF. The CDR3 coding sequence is TGTGCCAGCAGTCCCCGCTCGGGGCGGGCGAGCACCGGGGAGCTGTTTTTT.

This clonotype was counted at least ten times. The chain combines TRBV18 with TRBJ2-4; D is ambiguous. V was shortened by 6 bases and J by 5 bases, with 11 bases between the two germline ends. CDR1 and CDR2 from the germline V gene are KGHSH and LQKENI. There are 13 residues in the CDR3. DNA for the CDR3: TGTGCCAGCTCGACGACGTCCCAAAACATTCAGTACTTC. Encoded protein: CASSTTSQNIQYF.

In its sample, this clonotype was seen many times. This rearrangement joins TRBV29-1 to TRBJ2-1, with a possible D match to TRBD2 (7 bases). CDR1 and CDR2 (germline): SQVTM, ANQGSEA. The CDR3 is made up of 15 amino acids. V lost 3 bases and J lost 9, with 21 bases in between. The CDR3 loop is CSVDLTGVPGGEQFF. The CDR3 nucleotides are TGCAGCGTTGACCTGACAGGAGTTCCGGGAGGTGAGCAGTTCTTC.

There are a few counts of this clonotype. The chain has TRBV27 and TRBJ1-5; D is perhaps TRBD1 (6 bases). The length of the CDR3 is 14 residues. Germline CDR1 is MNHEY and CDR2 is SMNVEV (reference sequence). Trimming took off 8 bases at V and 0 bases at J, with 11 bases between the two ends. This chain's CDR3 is CASALQGSNQPQHF. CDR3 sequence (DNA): TGTGCCAGCGCCCTACAGGGTAGCAATCAGCCCCAGCATTTT.

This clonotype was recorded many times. In DNA form, the CDR3 reads TGCGCCAGCAGCCCACCGACAGGGGGCAGGACCGGGGAGCTGTTTTTT. It codes for CASSPPTGGRTGELFF. This chain joins TRBV4-3 and TRBJ2-2; TRBD1 matches 10 bases. The CDR3 contains 16 residues. Germline values: CDR1 LGHNA, CDR2 YSLEER. The J segment lost 5 bases and the V segment lost 4 bases, leaving 7 bases of the junction unmatched.

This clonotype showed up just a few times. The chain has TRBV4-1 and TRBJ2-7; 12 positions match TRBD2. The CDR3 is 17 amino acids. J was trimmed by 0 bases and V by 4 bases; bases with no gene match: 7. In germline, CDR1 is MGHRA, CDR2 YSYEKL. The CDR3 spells CASSLRRTSGTSYEQYF. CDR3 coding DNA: TGCGCCAGCAGCCTACGCAGGACTAGCGGGACCTCCTACGAGCAGTACTTC.

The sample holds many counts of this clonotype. The CDR3: CASSEGRSYGYTF. As DNA, the CDR3 is TGTGCCAGCAGTGAGGGCCGGAGCTATGGCTACACCTTC. The chain links TRBV12-3 or TRBV12-4 to TRBJ1-2; no reliable D call. This CDR3 is built from 13 residues. V dropped 5 bases and J dropped 4 bases, with 11 bases sitting between them.

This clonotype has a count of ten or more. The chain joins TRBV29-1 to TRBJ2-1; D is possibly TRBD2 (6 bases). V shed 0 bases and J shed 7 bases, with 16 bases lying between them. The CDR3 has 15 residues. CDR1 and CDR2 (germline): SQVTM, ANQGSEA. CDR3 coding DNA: TGCAGCGTTGAAGATCTCGACGGGGGTAGGAATGAGCAGTTCTTC. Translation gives CSVEDLDGGRNEQFF.

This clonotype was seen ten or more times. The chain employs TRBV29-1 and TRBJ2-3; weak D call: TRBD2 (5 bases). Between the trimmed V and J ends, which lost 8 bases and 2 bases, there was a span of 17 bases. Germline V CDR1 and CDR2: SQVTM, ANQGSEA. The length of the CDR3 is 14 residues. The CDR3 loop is CSLRSGVNTDTQYF. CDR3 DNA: TGCAGCTTGCGCTCCGGGGTCAACACAGATACGCAGTATTTT.

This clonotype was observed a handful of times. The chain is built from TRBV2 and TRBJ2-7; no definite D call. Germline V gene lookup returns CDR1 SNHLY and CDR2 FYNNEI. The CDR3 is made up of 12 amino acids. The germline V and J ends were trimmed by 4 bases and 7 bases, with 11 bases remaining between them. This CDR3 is CASSVTSSEQYF. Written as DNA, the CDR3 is TGTGCCAGCAGTGTAACATCGTCGGAGCAGTACTTC.

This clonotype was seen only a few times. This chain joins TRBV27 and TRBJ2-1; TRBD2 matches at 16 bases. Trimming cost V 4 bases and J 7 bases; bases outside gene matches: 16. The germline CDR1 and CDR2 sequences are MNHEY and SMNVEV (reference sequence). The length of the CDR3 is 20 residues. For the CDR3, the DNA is TGTGCCAGCAGTTCCCCGGGACTAGCGGGGGGGCCGGGGGTGAGGAATGAGCAGTTCTTC. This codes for CASSSPGLAGGPGVRNEQFF.

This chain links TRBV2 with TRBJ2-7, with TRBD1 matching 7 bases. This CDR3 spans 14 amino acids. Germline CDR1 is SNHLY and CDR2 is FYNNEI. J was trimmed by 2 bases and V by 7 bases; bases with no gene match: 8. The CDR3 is CASNADRAAYEQYF. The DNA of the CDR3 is TGTGCCAGCAACGCCGACAGGGCGGCCTACGAGCAGTACTTC.

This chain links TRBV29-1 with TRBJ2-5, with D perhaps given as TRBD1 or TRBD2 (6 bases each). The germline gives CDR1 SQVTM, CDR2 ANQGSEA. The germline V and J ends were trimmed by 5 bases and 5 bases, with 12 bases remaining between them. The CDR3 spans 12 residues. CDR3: CSVYGGGETQYF. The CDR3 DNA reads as TGCAGCGTTTACGGGGGCGGCGAGACCCAGTACTTC.

Here the CDR3 DNA reads TGCAGCGTTGTCTACACGAACACCGGGGAGCTGTTTTTT. Translated, it gives CSVVYTNTGELFF. J is TRBJ2-2 and V is TRBV29-1; D remains ambiguous. This CDR3 spans 13 amino acids. Germline CDR1 is SQVTM and CDR2 is ANQGSEA. V was cut by 4 bases and J by 0 bases, with 6 bases left in between.

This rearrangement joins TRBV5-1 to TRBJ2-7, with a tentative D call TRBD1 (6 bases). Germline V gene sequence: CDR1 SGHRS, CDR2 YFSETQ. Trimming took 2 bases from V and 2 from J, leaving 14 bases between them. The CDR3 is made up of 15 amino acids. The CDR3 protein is CASSFLGTPAYEQYF. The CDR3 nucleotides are TGCGCCAGCAGCTTCCTTGGGACACCGGCCTACGAGCAGTACTTC.

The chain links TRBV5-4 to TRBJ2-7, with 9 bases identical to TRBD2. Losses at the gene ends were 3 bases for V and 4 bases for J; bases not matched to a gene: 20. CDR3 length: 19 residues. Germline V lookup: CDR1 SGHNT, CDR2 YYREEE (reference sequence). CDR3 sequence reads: CASSWGGKTGTAGGYEQYF. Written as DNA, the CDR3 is TGTGCCAGCAGCTGGGGCGGCAAGACCGGGACGGCGGGAGGGTACGAGCAGTACTTC.

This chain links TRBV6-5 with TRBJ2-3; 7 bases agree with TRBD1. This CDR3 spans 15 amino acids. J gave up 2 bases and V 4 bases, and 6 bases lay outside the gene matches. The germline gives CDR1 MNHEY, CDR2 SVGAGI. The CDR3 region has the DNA TGTGCCAGCAGTTCGAGGGGGACAGTCACAGATACGCAGTATTTT. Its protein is CASSSRGTVTDTQYF.

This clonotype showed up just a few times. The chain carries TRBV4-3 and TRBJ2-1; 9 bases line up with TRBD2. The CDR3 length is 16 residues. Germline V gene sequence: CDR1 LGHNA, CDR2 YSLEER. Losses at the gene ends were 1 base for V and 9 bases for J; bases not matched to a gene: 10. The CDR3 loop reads CASSQAALAGRPEQFF. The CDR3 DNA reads TGCGCCAGCAGCCAAGCCGCTCTAGCGGGAAGGCCTGAGCAGTTCTTC.

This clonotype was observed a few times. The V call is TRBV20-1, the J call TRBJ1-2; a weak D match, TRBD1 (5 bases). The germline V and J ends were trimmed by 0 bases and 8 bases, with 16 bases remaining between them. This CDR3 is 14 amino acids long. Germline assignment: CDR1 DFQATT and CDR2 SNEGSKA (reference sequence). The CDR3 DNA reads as TGCAGTGCTAGAGATGCCTGGGGGGATCGGGGCTACACCTTC. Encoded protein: CSARDAWGDRGYTF.

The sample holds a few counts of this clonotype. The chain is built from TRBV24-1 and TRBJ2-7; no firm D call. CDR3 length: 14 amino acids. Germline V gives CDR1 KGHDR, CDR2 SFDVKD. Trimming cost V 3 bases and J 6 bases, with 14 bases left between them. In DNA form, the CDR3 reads TGTGCCACCAGTGATCCCCCATTGGGAAGCGAGCAGTACTTC. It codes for CATSDPPLGSEQYF.